These 29 T cell receptor beta chains were all obtained from the same sample, sequenced in a study of T cells after yellow fever vaccination. TCRdb passed the 5' RACE reads through MiXCR, listing each CDR3 protein once. The table lists just under 600,000 distinct CDR3 sequences, less than 15% of them singletons. Sequencing was performed on PBMCs, taken on the day of the yellow fever booster vaccination. These receptors were obtained from a man aged 25 to 40 who received the YFV17D yellow fever vaccine.

This clonotype was detected a few times. The genes are TRBV7-2 and TRBJ1-1; the D gene is possibly TRBD1 (6 bases). The CDR3 loop spans 15 amino acids. The germline V gene encodes CDR1 SGHTA and CDR2 FQGNSA. The V gene lost 4 bases and the J gene lost 0 bases, with 12 bases spanning the gap. DNA of the CDR3: TGTGCCAGCAGCTGGGGGGGGGGCCTGAACACTGAAGCTTTCTTT. It translates to CASSWGGGLNTEAFF.

V and J are TRBV5-1 and TRBJ2-7, with 8 bases identical to TRBD2. This CDR3 contains 15 residues. Per the germline V gene, CDR1 is SGHRS and CDR2 is YFSETQ. J was trimmed by 1 base and V by 6 bases; bases with no gene match: 9. In nucleotides, the CDR3 is TGCGCCAGCACCCCTCGGGGGGGTTCTTCCTACGAGCAGTACTTC. This translates into CASTPRGGSSYEQYF.

This sequence joins TRBV20-1 and TRBJ1-1; weak D call: TRBD1 (6 bases). CDR1 and CDR2 from the germline V gene are DFQATT and SNEGSKA (reference sequence). CDR3 length: 15 amino acids. The V gene lost 3 bases and the J gene lost 3 bases, with 17 bases spanning the gap. This CDR3 reads CSARAHRAPHTEAFF. The CDR3 region has the DNA TGCAGTGCTAGGGCCCACAGGGCCCCCCACACTGAAGCTTTCTTT.

The chain is built from TRBV7-6 and TRBJ2-3, with 8 bases that match TRBD2. The germline V gene encodes CDR1 SGHVS and CDR2 FNYEAQ. J gave up 3 bases and V 3 bases, and 8 bases lay outside the gene matches. The length of the CDR3 is 16 residues. CDR3 protein: CASSFRGGGRTDTQYF. DNA for the CDR3: TGTGCCAGCAGCTTTAGGGGCGGCGGGAGGACAGATACGCAGTATTTT.

This clonotype was seen a handful of times. The DNA for the CDR3 is TGTGCCAGCACGGGACAGGGGGTCCGATCTGGAAACACCATATATTTT. As protein: CASTGQGVRSGNTIYF. The chain is built from TRBV2 and TRBJ1-3; 11 bases line up with TRBD1. CDR1 is SNHLY and CDR2 is FYNNEI in the germline V gene. The CDR3 consists of 16 residues. With 7 bases clipped from V and 1 base from J, the junction kept 6 bases outside the gene matches.

The gene calls are TRBV7-9 and TRBJ1-1; 9 bases are shared with TRBD1. CDR1 and CDR2 from the germline V gene are SEHNR and FQNEAQ (reference sequence). This CDR3 is built from 15 residues. V lost 4 bases, J lost 7 bases, and 10 bases stayed unmatched. For the CDR3, the DNA is TGTGCCAGCAGCTCCGGGACAGGGATGAGTGATGAAGCTTTCTTT. Translated: CASSSGTGMSDEAFF.

The V gene is TRBV25-1, the J gene TRBJ2-7, with D possibly being TRBD2 (6 bases). The length of the CDR3 is 14 residues. V was pared by 3 bases and J by 5 bases, with 14 bases between. Germline V CDR1 and CDR2: MGHDK, SYGVNS. CDR3 in DNA: TGTGCCAGCAGTGATGGAGGGAGCATCAACGAGCAGTACTTC. Translation gives CASSDGGSINEQYF.

The J gene is TRBJ2-4, the V gene TRBV20-1, with D possibly matching TRBD2 (6 bases). Germline V CDR1 and CDR2: DFQATT, SNEGSKA (reference sequence). The V end lost 5 bases, the J end lost 1 base, and 12 bases lay between the germline ends. This CDR3 is built from 14 residues. The CDR3 nucleotides are TGCAGTGCTCCCACCCGGGGGGCCAAAAACATTCAGTACTTC. Translation gives CSAPTRGAKNIQYF.

This clonotype has a handful of counts. This chain links TRBV5-6 with TRBJ1-2, with 8 bases lining up with TRBD1. V was pared by 4 bases and J by 6 bases, with 8 bases of the junction left unmatched. Germline V lookup: CDR1 SGHDT, CDR2 YYEEEE. This CDR3 region has 14 residues. The CDR3 DNA reads as TGTGCCAGCAGCCCCAGGGGGCGCATGAATGGCTACACCTTC. It translates to CASSPRGRMNGYTF.

This clonotype appeared a few times. V gene TRBV4-3 combines with J gene TRBJ1-4; D uncertain. The CDR3 spans 16 residues. Trimming pared 1 base from V and 5 bases from J, leaving 14 bases between. Germline-derived CDR1 and CDR2 are LGHNA and YSLEER. CDR3 in DNA: TGCGCCAGCAGCCAAGGAGTGCCCGGCGGGAATGAAAAACTGTTTTTT. Translated, it gives CASSQGVPGGNEKLFF.

In its sample, this clonotype was seen a few times. This chain connects TRBV20-1 to TRBJ1-2; D unclear. Per the germline V gene, CDR1 is DFQATT and CDR2 is SNEGSKA (reference sequence). Trimming took off 5 bases at V and 4 bases at J, with 11 bases between the two ends. The CDR3 is 12 amino acids. In DNA, the CDR3 is TGCAGTGCTTCGGCGGGGAGCTATGGCTACACCTTC. As protein: CSASAGSYGYTF.

This clonotype was observed many times. The chain employs TRBV4-3 and TRBJ2-3; 8 bases are a match to TRBD1. CDR3 length equals 14 residues. CDR1 is LGHNA and CDR2 is YSLEER in the germline V gene. V lost 6 bases and J lost 2; bases outside the gene matches: 4. CDR3 sequence (DNA): TGCGCCAGCAGTTCGGACAGGGCCACAGATACGCAGTATTTT. It encodes CASSSDRATDTQYF.

This clonotype was detected only a few times. V and J are TRBV18 and TRBJ2-2; D is undetermined. This CDR3 has 15 amino acids. Deletions cut 0 bases from V and 5 bases from J, with 10 bases between. Germline loops: CDR1 KGHSH, CDR2 LQKENI. CDR3 in DNA: TGTGCCAGCTCACCACCTCCGCGACGGACCGGGGAGCTGTTTTTT. Its protein is CASSPPPRRTGELFF.

This clonotype was observed many times. This rearrangement joins TRBV7-9 to TRBJ2-1, with D maybe TRBD1 (6 bases). CDR3 length equals 16 residues. Trimming shortened V by 5 bases and J by 0 bases, and 14 bases separated the two germline ends. The V gene's germline CDR1 is SEHNR and CDR2 FQNEAQ (reference sequence). CDR3 region: CASSNKGQASYNEQFF. CDR3 nucleotide sequence: TGTGCCAGCAGCAACAAGGGACAAGCCTCCTACAATGAGCAGTTCTTC. Full variable domain (remainder filled in from reference TRBV7-9 and TRBJ2-1): DTGVSQNPRHKITKRGQNVTFRCDPISEHNRLYWYRQTLGQGPEFLTYFQNEAQLEKSRLLSDRFSAERPKGSFSTLEIQRTEQGDSAMYLCASSNKGQASYNEQFFGPGTRLTVL.

This clonotype appeared a few times. The rearrangement links TRBV27 to TRBJ1-2; no definite D call. The germline gives CDR1 MNHEY, CDR2 SMNVEV (reference sequence). V gave up 2 bases and J gave up 4 bases, with 20 bases separating them. The CDR3 extends over 17 amino acids. CDR3 in amino acids: CASSLAQGSVISYGYTF. DNA for the CDR3: TGTGCCAGCAGTTTAGCCCAAGGCAGCGTAATCTCCTATGGCTACACCTTC.

This clonotype was picked up a small number of times. Compared with germline, one end of the junction differs, possibly owing to a read error. The chain recombines TRBV20-1 with TRBJ1-5; no definite D call. Germline V gives CDR1 DFQATT, CDR2 SNEGSKA (reference sequence). This CDR3 spans 16 amino acids. The CDR3 sequence is CCARDETSSSNGPQHF. The DNA for the CDR3 is TGCTGTGCTAGAGATGAGACGTCTTCTTCCAATGGGCCCCAGCATTTT.

This clonotype showed up just a few times. The chain has TRBV3-1 and TRBJ2-1, with D possibly TRBD2 on 7 matching bases. The CDR3 consists of 16 residues. Germline V gives CDR1 LGHDT, CDR2 YNNKEL (reference sequence). The V end lost 4 bases, the J end lost 8 bases, and 21 bases lay between the germline ends. The chain's CDR3 is CASSPPAGVAGHEQFF. DNA for the CDR3: TGTGCCAGCAGCCCCCCCGCAGGGGTAGCGGGCCATGAGCAGTTCTTC.

This clonotype was counted between two and nine times. The V call is TRBV7-6, the J call TRBJ2-3; TRBD2 matches at 7 bases. Germline loops: CDR1 SGHVS, CDR2 FNYEAQ. CDR3 length: 12 residues. The junction had 4 bases not matched to a gene; V was cut back by 5 bases and J by 8 bases. The CDR3 coding sequence is TGTGCCAGCAGCCCGGGACTACTTACGCAGTATTTT. The encoded protein is CASSPGLLTQYF.

The V gene is TRBV10-3, the J gene TRBJ1-5; D remains ambiguous. Germline CDR1 is ENHRY and CDR2 is SYGVKD. The CDR3 runs to 14 residues. V lost 3 bases, J lost 3 bases, and 9 bases lay in between. DNA for the CDR3: TGTGCCATCAGTGATGTTACCGACAATCAGCCCCAGCATTTT. Translating gives CAISDVTDNQPQHF.

The chain combines TRBV6-2 or TRBV6-3 with TRBJ2-6; tentative D call: TRBD1 (6 bases). The CDR3 is made up of 20 amino acids. The V end lost 2 bases, the J end lost 0 bases, and 20 bases lay between the germline ends. CDR1 and CDR2 (germline): MNHEY, SVGEGT. CDR3 bases: TGTGCCAGCAGTTACCCCGCCGGGACACGGCTGATCTCTGGGGCCAACGTCCTGACTTTC. Translated, it gives CASSYPAGTRLISGANVLTF.

The chain links TRBV7-6 to TRBJ2-3; D may correspond to TRBD1 or TRBD2 (5 bases each). CDR1 and CDR2 (germline): SGHVS, FNYEAQ. V was trimmed by 5 bases and J by 0 bases, leaving 15 bases between them. CDR3 length equals 16 residues. The CDR3 nucleotides read TGTGCCAGCAGCCCAGGGACCCGATTTAGCACAGATACGCAGTATTTT. Translation gives CASSPGTRFSTDTQYF.

This chain joins TRBV29-1 and TRBJ2-2, with 8 bases lining up with TRBD1. The CDR3 has 14 residues. The V segment lost 6 bases and the J segment 6 bases; nucleotides outside the gene matches: 9. Looked up from germline, CDR1 is SQVTM and CDR2 is ANQGSEA. CDR3 protein: CSVAGQGYPGELFF. In DNA, the CDR3 is TGCAGCGTGGCCGGACAGGGCTATCCCGGGGAGCTGTTTTTT.

The chain recombines TRBV4-3 with TRBJ2-2, with TRBD1 matching 9 bases. The CDR3 is made up of 19 amino acids. The V segment lost 4 bases and the J segment 7 bases; nucleotides outside the gene matches: 19. Germline lookup yields CDR1 LGHNA and CDR2 YSLEER. For the CDR3, the DNA is TGCGCCAGCAGCCCACACAACCAAATGACAGGGGGAATCGGCGGGGAGCTGTTTTTT. It encodes CASSPHNQMTGGIGGELFF.

This clonotype was counted between two and nine times. The genes are TRBV28 and TRBJ2-7, with a possible D match to TRBD2 (5 bases). Germline values: CDR1 MDHEN, CDR2 SYDVKM. The CDR3 totals 14 residues. With 7 bases removed from V and 4 bases from J, the gap between germline ends came to 17 bases. CDR3 sequence: CASTPFGVGYEQYF. CDR3 DNA sequence: TGTGCCAGCACCCCCTTCGGGGTGGGTTACGAGCAGTACTTC.

This sequence joins TRBV3-1 and TRBJ1-5, with TRBD1 matching 7 bases. Germline V CDR1 and CDR2: LGHDT, YNNKEL (reference sequence). J was trimmed by 2 bases and V by 8 bases; bases with no gene match: 9. This CDR3 comprises 15 residues. CDR3 loop: CASGDSQGGNQPQHF. CDR3 DNA sequence: TGTGCCAGCGGGGATTCTCAGGGGGGCAATCAGCCCCAGCATTTT.

This clonotype was counted at least ten times. As DNA, the CDR3 is TGTGCCAGCAGGGTCGGTGGATCCTACGAGCAGTACTTC. Residues: CASRVGGSYEQYF. The chain carries TRBV7-2 and TRBJ2-7; D unresolved. Germline V gene sequence: CDR1 SGHTA, CDR2 FQGNSA. The CDR3 extends over 13 amino acids. V lost 6 bases and J 1 base, leaving 10 bases between the germline ends.

The rearrangement uses TRBV7-2 and TRBJ1-1, with D possibly TRBD1 on 5 matching bases. The ends were cut back, 1 base at V and 3 bases at J, with 12 bases in the middle. Germline values: CDR1 SGHTA, CDR2 FQGNSA. There are 15 residues in the CDR3. The CDR3 region is CASSLGGLEDTEAFF. CDR3 sequence (DNA): TGTGCCAGCAGCTTAGGGGGCCTGGAGGACACTGAAGCTTTCTTT.

This rearrangement joins TRBV7-2 to TRBJ1-6; D is unresolved. CDR1 is SGHTA, CDR2 FQGNSA, per germline. The V end was cut by 8 bases, the J end by 9 bases, with 11 bases between. This CDR3 region has 12 residues. The CDR3 here is CASQAPGSPLHF. The CDR3 nucleotides are TGTGCCAGCCAGGCACCAGGTTCACCCCTCCACTTT.

This clonotype was detected a few times. The chain combines TRBV27 with TRBJ2-7, with D maybe TRBD2 (5 bases). The CDR3 loop spans 15 amino acids. CDR1 is MNHEY, CDR2 SMNVEV, per germline (reference sequence). V dropped 2 bases and J dropped 7 bases, with 18 bases sitting between them. The CDR3 is CASSLNFPQSGEQYF. As DNA, the CDR3 is TGTGCCAGCAGTTTAAACTTCCCCCAATCGGGAGAGCAGTACTTC.